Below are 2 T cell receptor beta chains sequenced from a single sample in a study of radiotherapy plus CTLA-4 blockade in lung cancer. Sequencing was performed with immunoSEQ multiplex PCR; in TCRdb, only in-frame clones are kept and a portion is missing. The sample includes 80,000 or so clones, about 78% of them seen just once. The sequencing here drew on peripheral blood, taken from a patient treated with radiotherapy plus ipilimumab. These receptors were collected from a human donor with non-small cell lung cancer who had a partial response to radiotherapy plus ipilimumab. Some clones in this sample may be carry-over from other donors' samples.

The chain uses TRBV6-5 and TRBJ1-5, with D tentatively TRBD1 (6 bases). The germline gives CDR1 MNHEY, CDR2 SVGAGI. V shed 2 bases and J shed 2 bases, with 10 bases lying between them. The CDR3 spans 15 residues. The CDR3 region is CASSYPDSRNQPQHF. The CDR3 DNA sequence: TGTGCCAGCAGTTACCCGGACAGCCGCAATCAGCCCCAGCATTTT.

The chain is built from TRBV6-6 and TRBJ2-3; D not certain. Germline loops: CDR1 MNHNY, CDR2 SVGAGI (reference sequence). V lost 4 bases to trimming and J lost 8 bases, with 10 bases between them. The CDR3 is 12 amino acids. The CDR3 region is CASSSGSVTQYF. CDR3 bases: TGTGCCAGCAGTTCCGGTTCGGTTACGCAGTATTTT.